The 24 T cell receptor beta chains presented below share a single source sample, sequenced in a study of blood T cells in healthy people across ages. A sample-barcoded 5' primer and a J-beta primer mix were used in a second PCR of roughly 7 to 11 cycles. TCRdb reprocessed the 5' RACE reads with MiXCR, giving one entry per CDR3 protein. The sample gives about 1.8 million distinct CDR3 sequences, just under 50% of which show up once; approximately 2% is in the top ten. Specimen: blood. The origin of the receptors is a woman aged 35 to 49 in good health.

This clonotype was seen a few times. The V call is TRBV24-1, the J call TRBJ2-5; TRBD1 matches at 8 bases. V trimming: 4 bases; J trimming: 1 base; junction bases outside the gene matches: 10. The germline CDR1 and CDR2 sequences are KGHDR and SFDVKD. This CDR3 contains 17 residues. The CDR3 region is CATSEYEKTGGQETQYF. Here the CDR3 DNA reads TGTGCCACCAGTGAATACGAAAAAACAGGGGGCCAAGAGACCCAGTACTTC.

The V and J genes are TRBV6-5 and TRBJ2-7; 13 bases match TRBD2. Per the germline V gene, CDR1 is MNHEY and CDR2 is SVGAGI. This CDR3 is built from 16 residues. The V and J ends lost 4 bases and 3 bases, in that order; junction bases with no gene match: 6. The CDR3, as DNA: TGTGCCAGCAGTTCCGGGACTAGCGGGGTTGACTACGAGCAGTACTTC. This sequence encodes CASSSGTSGVDYEQYF.

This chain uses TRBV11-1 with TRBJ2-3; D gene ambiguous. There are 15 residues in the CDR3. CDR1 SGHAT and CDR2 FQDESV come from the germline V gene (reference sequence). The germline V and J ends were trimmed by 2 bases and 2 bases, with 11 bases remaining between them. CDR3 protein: CASSLTDFFTDTQYF. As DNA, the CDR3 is TGTGCCAGCAGCTTAACAGACTTCTTCACAGATACGCAGTATTTT.

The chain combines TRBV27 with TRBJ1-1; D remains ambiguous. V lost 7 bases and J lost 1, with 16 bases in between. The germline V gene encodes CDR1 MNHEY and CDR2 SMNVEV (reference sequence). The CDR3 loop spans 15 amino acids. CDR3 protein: CASNSGVLPNTEAFF. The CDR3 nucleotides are TGTGCCAGCAACTCCGGGGTTCTCCCGAACACTGAAGCTTTCTTT.

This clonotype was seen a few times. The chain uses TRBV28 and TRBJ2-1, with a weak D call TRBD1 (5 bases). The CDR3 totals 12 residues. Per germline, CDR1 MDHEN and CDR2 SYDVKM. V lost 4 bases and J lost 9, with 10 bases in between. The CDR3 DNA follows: TGTGCCAGCAGTTCAGGGCCGCGTGAGCAGTTCTTC. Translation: CASSSGPREQFF.

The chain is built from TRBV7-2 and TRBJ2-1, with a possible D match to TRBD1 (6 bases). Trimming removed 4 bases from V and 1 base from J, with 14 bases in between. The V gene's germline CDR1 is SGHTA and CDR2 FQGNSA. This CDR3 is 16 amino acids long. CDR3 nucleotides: TGTGCCAGCAGCTCACAGGGACCTCTGTCCTACAATGAGCAGTTCTTC. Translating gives CASSSQGPLSYNEQFF.

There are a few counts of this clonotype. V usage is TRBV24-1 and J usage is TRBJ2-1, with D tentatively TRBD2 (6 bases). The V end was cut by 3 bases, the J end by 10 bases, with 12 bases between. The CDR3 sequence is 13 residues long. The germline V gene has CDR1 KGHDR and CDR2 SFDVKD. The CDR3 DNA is TGTGCCACCAGTGATCCGGGAGAGTCGGAGCAGTTCTTC. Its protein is CATSDPGESEQFF.

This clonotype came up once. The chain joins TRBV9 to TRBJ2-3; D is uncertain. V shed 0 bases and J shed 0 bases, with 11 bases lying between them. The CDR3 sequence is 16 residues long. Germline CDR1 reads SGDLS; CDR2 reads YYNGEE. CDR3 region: CASSVGVRPSTDTQYF. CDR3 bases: TGTGCCAGCAGCGTAGGGGTCCGTCCTAGCACAGATACGCAGTATTTT.

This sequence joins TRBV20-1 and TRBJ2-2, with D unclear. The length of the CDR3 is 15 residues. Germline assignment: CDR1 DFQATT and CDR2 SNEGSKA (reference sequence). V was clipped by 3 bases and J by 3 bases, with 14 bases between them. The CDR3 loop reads CSASTGGRDTGELFF. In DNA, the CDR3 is TGCAGTGCTAGTACGGGTGGAAGGGACACCGGGGAGCTGTTTTTT.

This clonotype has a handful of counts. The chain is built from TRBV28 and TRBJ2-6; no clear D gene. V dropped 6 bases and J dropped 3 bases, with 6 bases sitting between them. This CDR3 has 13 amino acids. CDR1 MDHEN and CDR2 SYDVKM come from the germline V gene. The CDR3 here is CASRMSGANVLTF. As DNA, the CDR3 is TGTGCCAGCAGAATGAGTGGGGCCAACGTCCTGACTTTC.

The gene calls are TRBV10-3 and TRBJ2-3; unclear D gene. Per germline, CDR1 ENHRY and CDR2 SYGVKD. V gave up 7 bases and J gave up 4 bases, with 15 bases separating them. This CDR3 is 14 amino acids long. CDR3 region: CAIKSSWVADTQYF. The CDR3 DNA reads TGTGCCATCAAATCCAGCTGGGTTGCAGATACGCAGTATTTT.

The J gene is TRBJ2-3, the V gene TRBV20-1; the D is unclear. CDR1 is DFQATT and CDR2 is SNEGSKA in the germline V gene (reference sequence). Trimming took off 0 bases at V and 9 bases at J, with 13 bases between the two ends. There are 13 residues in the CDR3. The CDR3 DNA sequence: TGCAGTGCTAGAGAGCCCCAACTCCGGACGCAGTATTTT. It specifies CSAREPQLRTQYF.

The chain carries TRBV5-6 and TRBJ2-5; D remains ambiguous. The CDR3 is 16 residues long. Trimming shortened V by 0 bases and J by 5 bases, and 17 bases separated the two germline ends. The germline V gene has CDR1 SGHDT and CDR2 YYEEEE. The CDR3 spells CASSLEGLDYLETQYF. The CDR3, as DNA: TGTGCCAGCAGCTTGGAGGGATTAGATTATTTGGAGACCCAGTACTTC.

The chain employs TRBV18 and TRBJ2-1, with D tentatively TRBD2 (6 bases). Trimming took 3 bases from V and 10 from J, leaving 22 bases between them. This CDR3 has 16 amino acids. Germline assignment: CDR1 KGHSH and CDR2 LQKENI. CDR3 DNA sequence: TGTGCCAGCTCACCGGGGGGACCCAAATCCTCCTACGAGCAGTTCTTC. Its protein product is CASSPGGPKSSYEQFF.

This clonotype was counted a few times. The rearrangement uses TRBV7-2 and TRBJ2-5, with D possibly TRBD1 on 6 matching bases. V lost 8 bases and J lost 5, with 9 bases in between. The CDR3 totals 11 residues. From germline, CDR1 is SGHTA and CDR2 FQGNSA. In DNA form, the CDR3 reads TGTGCCAGCTTCAGGGGTGAGACCCAGTACTTC. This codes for CASFRGETQYF.

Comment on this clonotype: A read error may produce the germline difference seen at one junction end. CDR3 bases: TGCGCCGGCAGCGCGACTAGCACACAAGAGACCCAGTACTTC. It translates to CAGSATSTQETQYF. The chain couples TRBV5-1 to TRBJ2-5, with 7 bases identical to TRBD2. The CDR3 loop spans 14 amino acids. Germline V CDR1 and CDR2: SGHRS, YFSETQ.

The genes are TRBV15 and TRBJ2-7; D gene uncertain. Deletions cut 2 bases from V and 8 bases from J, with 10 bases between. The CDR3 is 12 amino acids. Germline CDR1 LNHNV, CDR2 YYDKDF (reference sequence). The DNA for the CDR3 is TGTGCCACCAGCAGACCCCTGAGCAAGCAGTACTTC. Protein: CATSRPLSKQYF.

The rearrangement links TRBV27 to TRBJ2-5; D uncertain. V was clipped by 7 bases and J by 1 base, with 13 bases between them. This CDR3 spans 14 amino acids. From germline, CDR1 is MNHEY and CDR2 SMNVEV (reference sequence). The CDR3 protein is CASTDRASQETQYF. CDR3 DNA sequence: TGTGCCAGCACTGATCGGGCAAGCCAAGAGACCCAGTACTTC.

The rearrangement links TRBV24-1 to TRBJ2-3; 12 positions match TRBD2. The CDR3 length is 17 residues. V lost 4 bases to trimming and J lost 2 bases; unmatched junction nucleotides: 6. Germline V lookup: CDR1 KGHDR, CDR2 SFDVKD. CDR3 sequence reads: CATSDITSGGFTDTQYF. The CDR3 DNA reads TGTGCCACCAGTGACATTACTAGCGGGGGGTTCACAGATACGCAGTATTTT.

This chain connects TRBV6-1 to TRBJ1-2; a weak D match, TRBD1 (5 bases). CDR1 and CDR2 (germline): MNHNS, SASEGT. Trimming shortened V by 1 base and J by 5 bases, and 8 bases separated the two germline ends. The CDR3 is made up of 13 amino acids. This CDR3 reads CASSEGQRYGYTF. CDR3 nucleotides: TGTGCCAGCAGTGAAGGACAGAGATATGGCTACACCTTC.

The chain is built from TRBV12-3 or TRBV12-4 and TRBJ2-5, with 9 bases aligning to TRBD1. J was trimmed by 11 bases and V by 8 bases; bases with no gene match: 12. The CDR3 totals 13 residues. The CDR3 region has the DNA TGTGCCAGCCGGGACAGGGAATACAATGAGCAGTACTTC. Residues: CASRDREYNEQYF.

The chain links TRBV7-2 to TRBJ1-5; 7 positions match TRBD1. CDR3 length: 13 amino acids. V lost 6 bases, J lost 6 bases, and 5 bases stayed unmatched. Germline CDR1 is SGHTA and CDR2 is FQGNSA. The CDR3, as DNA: TGTGCCAGCAGTCATGACAGGGCTCAGCCCCAGCATTTT. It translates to CASSHDRAQPQHF.

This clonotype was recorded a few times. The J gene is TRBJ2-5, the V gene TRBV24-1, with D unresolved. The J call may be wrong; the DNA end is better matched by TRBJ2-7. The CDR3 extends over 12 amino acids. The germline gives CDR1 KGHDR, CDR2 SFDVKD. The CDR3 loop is CATSDSWDEQYF. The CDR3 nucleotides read TGTGCCACCAGTGATTCCTGGGACGAGCAGTACTTC.

In DNA form, the CDR3 reads TGCGCCAGCAGCGCTACAGGGCCCCTTGATACGCAGTATTTT. It encodes CASSATGPLDTQYF. This sequence joins TRBV5-1 and TRBJ2-3, with D possibly being TRBD1 (6 bases). The length of the CDR3 is 14 residues. Trimming shortened V by 4 bases and J by 6 bases, and 15 bases separated the two germline ends. Germline assignment: CDR1 SGHRS and CDR2 YFSETQ.